These 30 T cell receptor beta chains were all obtained from the same sample, sequenced in a study of cytomegalovirus exposure and HLA in healthy donors. The PCR had 60 Vbeta and 13 Jbeta primers. Using immunoSEQ multiplex PCR, the repertoire was profiled, and TCRdb retains in-frame clones only, with some absent. The sample carries 110,000 to 150,000 clones, over 60% recorded once. Sequencing was done on a sample of PBMCs. The receptor source for this set is a man aged 35 to 55 in good health and CMV-seronegative.

The rearrangement links TRBV10-3 to TRBJ1-2; TRBD1 aligns across 7 bases. Trimming cost V 4 bases and J 7 bases; bases outside gene matches: 12. Germline V CDR1 and CDR2: ENHRY, SYGVKD. The length of the CDR3 is 15 residues. CDR3 sequence: CAISGGQGDVGGYTF. The CDR3 coding sequence is TGTGCCATCAGTGGAGGCCAGGGGGACGTTGGTGGCTACACCTTC.

The chain combines TRBV4-1 with TRBJ2-5; D remains ambiguous. The V end was cut by 4 bases, the J end by 5 bases, with 17 bases between. CDR1 and CDR2 from the germline V gene are MGHRA and YSYEKL. The CDR3 is 15 residues long. As DNA, the CDR3 is TGCGCCAGCAGCCCGAACAAGGTGGGCTGGGAGACCCAGTACTTC. This encodes CASSPNKVGWETQYF.

The rearrangement uses TRBV28 and TRBJ2-5, with 14 bases identical to TRBD2. This CDR3 is built from 15 residues. In germline, CDR1 is MDHEN, CDR2 SYDVKM. J lost 6 bases, V lost 3 bases, and 3 bases had no gene match. The CDR3 region is CASSFGLAGGKTQYF. In DNA form, the CDR3 reads TGTGCCAGCAGTTTCGGACTAGCGGGAGGAAAGACCCAGTACTTC.

J is TRBJ2-2 and V is TRBV18; D may be TRBD1 (6 bases). The germline CDR1 and CDR2 sequences are KGHSH and LQKENI. V was shortened by 6 bases and J by 5 bases, with 16 bases between the two germline ends. This CDR3 spans 15 amino acids. For the CDR3, the DNA is TGTGCCAGCTCTCCAGATACAGGGTCGACCGGGGAGCTGTTTTTT. The encoded protein is CASSPDTGSTGELFF.

This clone was counted a single time. The V gene is TRBV9, the J gene TRBJ2-2, with a tentative D call TRBD2 (7 bases). The germline V gene has CDR1 SGDLS and CDR2 YYNGEE. With 2 bases removed from V and 7 bases from J, the gap between germline ends came to 21 bases. There are 17 residues in the CDR3. CDR3 loop: CASSVHGGGALSGELFF. The CDR3 bases are TGTGCCAGCAGCGTCCACGGTGGGGGGGCTCTAAGCGGGGAGCTGTTTTTT. The full variable domain, with the rest looked up from reference TRBV9 and TRBJ2-2, is DSGVTQTPKHLITATGQRVTLRCSPRSGDLSVYWYQQSLDQGLQFLIQYYNGEERAKGNILERFSAQQFPDLHSELNLSSLELGDSALYFCASSVHGGGALSGELFFGEGSRLTVL.

In its sample, this clone was seen a few times. V usage is TRBV5-4 and J usage is TRBJ1-1; D unclear. The length of the CDR3 is 13 residues. CDR1 SGHNT and CDR2 YYREEE come from the germline V gene (reference sequence). The V end lost 4 bases, the J end lost 0 bases, and 7 bases lay between the germline ends. The CDR3 bases are TGTGCCAGCAGCCGACTTTTGAACACTGAAGCTTTCTTT. This encodes CASSRLLNTEAFF.

This chain connects TRBV5-1 to TRBJ2-7; 12 bases map to TRBD2. The V and J ends lost 3 bases and 4 bases, in that order; junction bases with no gene match: 5. The CDR3 spans 15 residues. The germline gives CDR1 SGHRS, CDR2 YFSETQ. The CDR3, as DNA: TGCGCCAGCAGCTGGACTAGCGGGACTATATACGAGCAGTACTTC. It encodes CASSWTSGTIYEQYF.

The rearrangement joins TRBV10-3 to TRBJ2-5, with TRBD1 identical over 11 bases. Germline CDR1 and CDR2: ENHRY and SYGVKD. The CDR3 spans 15 residues. V lost 3 bases, J lost 4 bases, and 4 bases stayed unmatched. The CDR3 spells CAISEGQGARETQYF. DNA of the CDR3: TGTGCCATCAGTGAAGGACAGGGGGCGAGAGAGACCCAGTACTTC.

The chain recombines TRBV30 with TRBJ2-1; D remains ambiguous. Trimming took 1 base from V and 6 from J, leaving 10 bases between them. This CDR3 is built from 13 residues. The germline CDR1 and CDR2 sequences are GTSNPN and SVGIG (reference sequence). The CDR3 bases are TGTGCCTGGAGTGGTAGTGCTGGCAATGAGCAGTTCTTC. Translated, it gives CAWSGSAGNEQFF.

V gene TRBV28 combines with J gene TRBJ2-5; 15 nucleotides match TRBD2. Germline V lookup: CDR1 MDHEN, CDR2 SYDVKM. The CDR3 totals 18 residues. J lost 4 bases, V lost 2 bases, and 8 bases had no gene match. The CDR3 reads CASSLAGLAGGKGETQYF. As DNA, the CDR3 is TGTGCCAGCAGTTTAGCCGGACTAGCGGGAGGGAAGGGAGAGACCCAGTACTTC. The full variable domain, with the rest looked up from reference TRBV28 and TRBJ2-5, is DVKVTQSSRYLVKRTGEKVFLECVQDMDHENMFWYRQDPGLGLRLIYFSYDVKMKEKGDIPEGYSVSREKKERFSLILESASTNQTSMYLCASSLAGLAGGKGETQYFGPGTRLLVL.

This clone has just a few counts. The chain couples TRBV2 to TRBJ2-5; D may be TRBD1 (5 bases). V was shortened by 6 bases and J by 1 base, with 9 bases between the two germline ends. Per the germline V gene, CDR1 is SNHLY and CDR2 is FYNNEI. The CDR3 is made up of 13 amino acids. The CDR3 DNA follows: TGTGCCAGCAGGAACACAGGCCAAGAGACCCAGTACTTC. Translating gives CASRNTGQETQYF.

The V and J genes are TRBV6-5 and TRBJ2-5; D possibly corresponds to TRBD1 (6 bases). Deletions cut 5 bases from V and 2 bases from J, with 6 bases between. Per the germline V gene, CDR1 is MNHEY and CDR2 is SVGAGI. The CDR3 length is 12 residues. This CDR3 is CASSQGQETQYF. CDR3 coding DNA: TGTGCCAGCAGTCAGGGGCAAGAGACCCAGTACTTC.

This clone was seen a few times. The chain uses TRBV29-1 and TRBJ1-2; 7 bases line up with TRBD1. The length of the CDR3 is 17 residues. Germline V gene sequence: CDR1 SQVTM, CDR2 ANQGSEA. Trimming removed 1 base from V and 1 base from J; junction bases left unmatched: 12. CDR3 nucleotides: TGCAGCGTTGAAGGAATGGACAGGTTAGACATTAACTATGGCTACACCTTC. Protein product: CSVEGMDRLDINYGYTF.

The chain is built from TRBV4-1 and TRBJ1-4, with TRBD1 as a possible D gene (5 bases). The germline V and J ends were trimmed by 0 bases and 7 bases, with 15 bases remaining between them. Germline values: CDR1 MGHRA, CDR2 YSYEKL. The CDR3 covers 16 residues. CDR3 coding DNA: TGCGCCAGCAGCCAAGATGTTCGGGTGGGGGGTGAAAAACTGTTTTTT. Encoded protein: CASSQDVRVGGEKLFF.

This CDR3 is CASSQDTNSPLHF. The CDR3 coding sequence is TGTGCCAGCTCACAAGACACTAATTCACCCCTCCACTTT. The chain links TRBV18 to TRBJ1-6; unclear D gene. Germline assignment: CDR1 KGHSH and CDR2 LQKENI. The germline V and J ends were trimmed by 4 bases and 6 bases, with 7 bases remaining between them. This CDR3 is built from 13 residues.

The V and J genes are TRBV5-6 and TRBJ2-2, with D tentatively TRBD1 (5 bases). Germline CDR1 reads SGHDT; CDR2 reads YYEEEE. Between the trimmed V and J ends, which lost 4 bases and 1 base, there was a span of 8 bases. This CDR3 is 14 amino acids long. CDR3 amino acids: CASSTDRNTGELFF. The CDR3 DNA is TGTGCCAGCAGCACCGACAGGAACACCGGGGAGCTGTTTTTT.

The rearrangement uses TRBV5-8 and TRBJ2-7, with D possibly TRBD1 on 6 matching bases. Germline values: CDR1 SGHTS, CDR2 YDEGEE. This CDR3 region has 16 residues. V shed 1 base and J shed 2 bases, with 16 bases lying between them. Written as DNA, the CDR3 is TGTGCCAGCAGCTTGACTGGTGGACAGCGACCCTACGAGCAGTACTTC. This translates into CASSLTGGQRPYEQYF.

The chain couples TRBV4-1 to TRBJ2-5, with D tentatively TRBD2 (6 bases). The CDR3 extends over 14 amino acids. CDR1 and CDR2 (germline): MGHRA, YSYEKL. Between the trimmed V and J ends, which lost 0 bases and 7 bases, there was a span of 12 bases. In nucleotides, the CDR3 is TGCGCCAGCAGCCAAGACGAGACTAGAAGGACCCAGTACTTC. Its translation is CASSQDETRRTQYF.

The rearrangement joins TRBV6-5 to TRBJ2-7; TRBD1 matches at 7 bases. This CDR3 spans 13 amino acids. After removal of 0 bases from V and 6 bases from J, the junction contained 2 bases not matched to a gene. Germline V gives CDR1 MNHEY, CDR2 SVGAGI. Here the CDR3 reads CASSYSSGGEQYF. The DNA of the CDR3 is TGTGCCAGCAGTTACTCCTCAGGGGGCGAGCAGTACTTC.

V and J are TRBV2 and TRBJ1-3, with TRBD1 matching 7 bases. CDR1 and CDR2 from the germline V gene are SNHLY and FYNNEI. The CDR3 extends over 15 amino acids. Trimming removed 3 bases from V and 5 bases from J; junction bases left unmatched: 7. CDR3 DNA sequence: TGTGCCAGCAGTGATTGGACAGGCAGACGAAACACCATATATTTT. This codes for CASSDWTGRRNTIYF.

Here the CDR3 DNA reads TGTGCCAGCAGCTCAATTTCCGGGACTAGCGGGAGGGCCTACAATGAGCAGTTCTTC. Residues: CASSSISGTSGRAYNEQFF. The V gene is TRBV5-6, the J gene TRBJ2-1, with 16 bases fitting TRBD2. Germline-derived CDR1 and CDR2 are SGHDT and YYEEEE. V shed 3 bases and J 2 bases; nucleotides not matched to a gene: 8. The CDR3 has 19 residues.

This chain links TRBV2 with TRBJ2-7; D gene ambiguous. Trimming pared 7 bases from V and 4 bases from J, leaving 8 bases between. Per germline, CDR1 SNHLY and CDR2 FYNNEI. This CDR3 has 11 residues. CDR3 sequence reads: CASTRRYEQYF. For the CDR3, the DNA is TGTGCCAGCACCCGCCGGTACGAGCAGTACTTC.

In its sample, this clone was seen a few times. This chain joins TRBV4-1 and TRBJ1-2; 9 bases map to TRBD1. Germline CDR1 and CDR2: MGHRA and YSYEKL. The CDR3 totals 16 residues. J lost 4 bases, V lost 2 bases, and 8 bases had no gene match. CDR3 region: CASSQPTGGLGYGYTF. The CDR3, as DNA: TGCGCCAGCAGCCAACCGACAGGGGGTCTTGGCTATGGCTACACCTTC.

This clone was counted only a few times. The CDR3 sequence: CASRLDRLGEAFF. The DNA for the CDR3 is TGTGCCAGCAGGTTGGACAGATTGGGTGAAGCTTTCTTT. J is TRBJ1-1 and V is TRBV6-4; a possible D gene is TRBD1 (6 bases). Germline V gives CDR1 MRHNA, CDR2 SNTAGT. V gave up 6 bases and J gave up 7 bases, with 15 bases separating them. The length of the CDR3 is 13 residues.

The chain links TRBV2 to TRBJ1-1; weak D call: TRBD1 (5 bases). The CDR3 consists of 13 residues. The germline V and J ends were trimmed by 5 bases and 4 bases, with 11 bases remaining between them. Germline V gene lookup returns CDR1 SNHLY and CDR2 FYNNEI. The CDR3 region has the DNA TGTGCCAGCAGTTTCAGGGAGGTCACTGAAGCTTTCTTT. This translates into CASSFREVTEAFF.

This rearrangement joins TRBV5-4 to TRBJ2-1; 12 nucleotides line up with TRBD2. V trimming: 4 bases; J trimming: 7 bases; junction bases outside the gene matches: 9. Germline-derived CDR1 and CDR2 are SGHNT and YYREEE (reference sequence). The CDR3 runs to 16 residues. The DNA of the CDR3 is TGTGCCAGCAGCCCGGCTAGCGGGAGGGCTTCAAATGAGCAGTTCTTC. Its translation is CASSPASGRASNEQFF. Full variable domain (outside the CDR3, taken from reference TRBV5-4 and TRBJ2-1): ETGVTQSPTHLIKTRGQQVTLRCSSQSGHNTVSWYQQALGQGPQFIFQYYREEENGRGNFPPRFSGLQFPNYSSELNVNALELDDSALYLCASSPASGRASNEQFFGPGTRLTVL.

The chain recombines TRBV5-4 with TRBJ2-3; TRBD1 aligns across 8 bases. The V gene's germline CDR1 is SGHNT and CDR2 YYREEE (reference sequence). The CDR3 has 15 amino acids. V was clipped by 3 bases and J by 4 bases; unmatched bases: 7. CDR3 sequence (DNA): TGTGCCAGCAGCTCCTCCGGGACAGGTGCAGATACGCAGTATTTT. Translation gives CASSSSGTGADTQYF.

The sample holds a few counts of this clone. At the DNA level, this CDR3 is encoded by other sequences in the same sample as well. This rearrangement joins TRBV5-1 to TRBJ2-7; the D gene is possibly TRBD1 (7 bases). The V end lost 4 bases, the J end lost 3 bases, and 14 bases lay between the germline ends. This CDR3 comprises 14 residues. Germline CDR1 SGHRS, CDR2 YFSETQ. The chain's CDR3 is CASSEGQGGYEQYF. The CDR3 region has the DNA TGCGCCAGCAGCGAGGGCCAGGGGGGCTACGAGCAGTACTTC.

The chain uses TRBV6-5 and TRBJ2-7; tentative D call: TRBD1 (5 bases). Germline CDR1 is MNHEY and CDR2 is SVGAGI. CDR3 length: 14 amino acids. Trimming pared 0 bases from V and 3 bases from J, leaving 9 bases between. CDR3 amino acids: CASSYSRQRYEQYF. In DNA, the CDR3 is TGTGCCAGCAGTTACTCGAGACAGCGCTACGAGCAGTACTTC.

The chain carries TRBV5-6 and TRBJ2-5; TRBD1 matches at 8 bases. This CDR3 region has 14 residues. Germline-derived CDR1 and CDR2 are SGHDT and YYEEEE. Losses at the gene ends were 0 bases for V and 5 bases for J; bases not matched to a gene: 3. The CDR3 reads CASSLAWTGETQYF. In DNA, the CDR3 is TGTGCCAGCAGCTTGGCCTGGACAGGGGAGACCCAGTACTTC.